Here is one T cell receptor beta chain with its context. The antigen is unknown. The entry originates in a study of T cell repertoires in cytomegalovirus infection. Study overall: Based on public TCR beta signatures, there were indications of CMV infection and of a matching HLA type. General study findings and limits: Identification of carriers of CMV plus the relevant HLA was performed using cumulative public TCR beta family frequency. The ex vivo response was dominated by HLA-C-restricted CMV-specific TCR beta clonotypes.

Germline V gives CDR1 MDHEN, CDR2 SYDVKM. V was clipped by 4 bases and J by 4 bases; unmatched bases: 12. CDR3 length: 17 amino acids. Each CDR3 protein gets one entry after TCRdb re-called the reads with MiXCR. The data show about half a million distinct CDR3 sequences, 33% seen once. The sequenced sample was cultured PBMCs, obtained from culture after CMV antigen stimulation. The sequence came from a human donor in good health (CMV status not recorded). Some clones in this sample may be carry-over from other donors' samples. The chain recombines TRBV28 with TRBJ1-1; 10 nucleotides match TRBD1. The CDR3 bases are TGTGCCAGCAGTTCCCCCCCGGGACAGGGGTTAACCACTGAAGCTTTCTTT. Encoded protein: CASSSPPGQGLTTEAFF. Based on the CDR3 plus reference TRBV28 and TRBJ1-1, the full variable domain is DVKVTQSSRYLVKRTGEKVFLECVQDMDHENMFWYRQDPGLGLRLIYFSYDVKMKEKGDIPEGYSVSREKKERFSLILESASTNQTSMYLCASSSPPGQGLTTEAFFGQGTRLTVV.